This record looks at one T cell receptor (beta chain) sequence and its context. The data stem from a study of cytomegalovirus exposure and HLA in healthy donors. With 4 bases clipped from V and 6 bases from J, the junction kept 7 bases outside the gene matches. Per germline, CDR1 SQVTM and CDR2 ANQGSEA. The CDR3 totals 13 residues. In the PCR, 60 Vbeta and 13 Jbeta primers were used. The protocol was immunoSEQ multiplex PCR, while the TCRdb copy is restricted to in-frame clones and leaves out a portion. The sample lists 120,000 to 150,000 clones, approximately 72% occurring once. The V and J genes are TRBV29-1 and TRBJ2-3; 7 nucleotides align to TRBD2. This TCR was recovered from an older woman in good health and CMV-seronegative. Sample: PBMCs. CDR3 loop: CSVGRELVDTQYF. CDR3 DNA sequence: TGCAGCGTTGGGCGGGAGTTGGTGGATACGCAGTATTTT.